This paragraph reports one T cell receptor (beta chain). The V segment lost 5 bases and the J segment 2 bases; nucleotides outside the gene matches: 4. The CDR3 loop spans 16 amino acids. Germline V gene lookup returns CDR1 SGHAT and CDR2 FQNNGV. While infection was still active, Seattle patients were enrolled and then followed longitudinally. The sample belongs to a study of blood T cell repertoires in COVID-19. In the authors' methods: Amplifying reference gene primers gave estimates of nucleated cell counts. Clones were read by immunoSEQ multiplex PCR, and TCRdb kept only the in-frame ones, dropping some. V, J and clone size derive from that table, while D and trimming were established from the DNA sequence. The sample contains some 90,000 clones, about 90% of which appear only once.

Sequencing used peripheral blood. The rearrangement joins TRBV11-2 to TRBJ2-3; TRBD2 matches 13 bases. The TCR originated in a man aged 50-60 years with COVID-19, enrolled during active disease. The CDR3 DNA reads TGTGCCAGCAGCCTGACTAGCGGGGGGCTCACAGATACGCAGTATTTT. Protein product: CASSLTSGGLTDTQYF.